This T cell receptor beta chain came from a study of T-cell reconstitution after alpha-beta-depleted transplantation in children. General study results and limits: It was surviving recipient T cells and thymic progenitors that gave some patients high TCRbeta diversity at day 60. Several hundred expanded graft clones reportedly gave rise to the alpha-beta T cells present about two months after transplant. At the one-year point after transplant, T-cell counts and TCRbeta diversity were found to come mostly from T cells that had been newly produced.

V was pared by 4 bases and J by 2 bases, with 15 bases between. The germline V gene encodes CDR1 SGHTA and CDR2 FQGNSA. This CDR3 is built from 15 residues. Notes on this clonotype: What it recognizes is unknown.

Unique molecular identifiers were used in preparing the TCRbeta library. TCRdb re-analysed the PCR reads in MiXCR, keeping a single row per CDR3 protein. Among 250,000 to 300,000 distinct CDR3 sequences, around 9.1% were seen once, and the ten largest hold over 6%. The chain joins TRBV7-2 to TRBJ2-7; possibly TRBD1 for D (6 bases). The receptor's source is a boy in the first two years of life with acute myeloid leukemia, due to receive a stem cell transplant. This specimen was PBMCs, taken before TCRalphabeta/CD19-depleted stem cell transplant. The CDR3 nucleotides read TGTGCCAGCAGCTCGGGACAAAGAGCGGCCTACGAGCAGTACTTC. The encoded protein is CASSSGQRAAYEQYF.